This T cell receptor (beta chain) was obtained from a study of human T cells and chemical hapten exposure. Time point indicated: patch test 2, 6 weeks after DPC sensitization. Treatment of the sample: therapeutic diphenylcyclopropenone sensitization with weekly scalp DPC. In germline, CDR1 is MNHEY, CDR2 SVGAGI. Trimming removed 3 bases from V and 0 bases from J; junction bases left unmatched: 6. The CDR3 is made up of 16 amino acids. This clonotype came up many times. Under the authors' procedure: TCRs per sample had a median of roughly 93,000 and ranged from roughly 20,000 to 690,600. TCRdb re-analysed the RACE reads in MiXCR, keeping a single row per CDR3 protein. None of the V and J calls come from the authors' own analysis; TCRdb made them. The table shows 65,000 to 95,000 distinct CDR3 sequences, with less than 8.5% occurring only once.

The clonotype comes from a woman in her 30s with alopecia areata. Some clones in this sample may be carry-over from other donors' samples. Source: whole blood, taken in connection with sensitization to the hapten diphenylcyclopropenone (DPC). The gene calls are TRBV6-5 and TRBJ2-3, with 7 bases fitting TRBD2. CDR3 sequence (DNA): TGTGCCAGCAGTTATCTAGCGGTTCCTAGCACAGATACGCAGTATTTT. Encoded protein: CASSYLAVPSTDTQYF.